A selection of T cell receptor beta chains follows, all from one sample in a study of CD8+ T cells in alopecia areata. Produced via immunoSEQ multiplex PCR; TCRdb's table is partial and in-frame only. This sample yields approximately 280,000 clones, of which roughly 60% are seen a single time; about 1.7% belongs to the top ten. Sequences were derived from CD4+ T cells sorted from blood, sampled at week 24, from a patient treated with tofacitinib. These receptors were obtained from a human donor with alopecia areata. Both conserved end residues are part of each CDR3. The order of the fields is clone size, V gene, J gene, D gene, CDR3 DNA, CDR3 protein. The D gene is left open where the match is weak. Clone size is not always given. Where it is, it says once, few, many or a class for expanded clones.

-	TRBV30	TRBJ2-1	-	TGTGCCTGGAGTAGGGGGTCGGAGTTGGTTAGGAATGAGCAGTTCTTC	CAWSRGSELVRNEQFF
few	TRBV5-1	TRBJ2-7	-	TGCGCCAGCAGCTTGTCGGCCGCCGGGGAGCAGTACTTC	CASSLSAAGEQYF
once	TRBV29-1	TRBJ2-3	TRBD2	TGCAGCGTTCTTGGACTAGCGGGACCCGGAGATACGCAGTATTTT	CSVLGLAGPGDTQYF
once	TRBV19	TRBJ2-6	-	TGTGCCAGTAGTATAGATCTCAGGGCGAAGAGCTCTGGGGCCAACGTCCTGACTTTC	CASSIDLRAKSSGANVLTF
few	TRBV7-9	TRBJ2-6	-	TGTGCCAGCAGCTTAGGGCCCTTGGAGGGCGCAGGGGCCAACGTCCTGACTTTC	CASSLGPLEGAGANVLTF
-	TRBV2	TRBJ2-3	TRBD1	TGTGCCAGCATCCGGGACAGGGAACTATTGGATACGCAGTATTTT	CASIRDRELLDTQYF
-	TRBV29-1	TRBJ2-3	-	TGCAGCGTTGAAGGGACAGACACAGATACGCAGTATTTT	CSVEGTDTDTQYF
-	TRBV14	TRBJ1-2	-	TGTGCCAGCAGCCAACAACTCTATGGCTACACCTTC	CASSQQLYGYTF
-	TRBV7-3	TRBJ2-7	TRBD1	TGTGCCAGCAGCTTAGGACAGGGGCTGACCTACGAGCAGTACTTC	CASSLGQGLTYEQYF
once	TRBV25-1	TRBJ2-5	-	TGTGCCAGCAGTGAATGGCAGGGGCCCCAAGAGACCCAGTACTTC	CASSEWQGPQETQYF
-	TRBV18	TRBJ1-2	-	TGTGCCAGCTCACCACCCCGGGACATAGCTAACTATGGCTACACCTTC	CASSPPRDIANYGYTF
many	TRBV7-3	TRBJ1-6	-	TGTGCCAGCAGCCCGGACCTCCTTTCACCCCTCCACTTT	CASSPDLLSPLHF
-	TRBV5-1	TRBJ2-1	-	TGCGCCAGCAGCTTGGACAGTTACAATGAGCAGTTCTTC	CASSLDSYNEQFF
-	TRBV30	TRBJ2-3	TRBD2	TGTGCCTGTCCTAGCGGGCCCAGCACAGATACGCAGTATTTT	CACPSGPSTDTQYF
-	TRBV29-1	TRBJ1-1	-	TGCAGCGCCGCGACAGTTCTTAGAGGTGAAGCTTTCTTT	CSAATVLRGEAFF
-	TRBV30	TRBJ2-5	TRBD2	TGTGCCTGGAGCTCCGGACTAGCGGGTGAAGAGACCCAGTACTTC	CAWSSGLAGEETQYF
-	TRBV7-2	TRBJ2-7	-	TGTGCCAGCAGCTTAGGGGGCAGGGGTTACGAGCAGTACTTC	CASSLGGRGYEQYF
-	TRBV4-1	TRBJ2-7	-	TGCGCCAGCAGCCTTAGGGTGGCGGGCTACGAGCAGTACTTC	CASSLRVAGYEQYF
-	TRBV7-2	TRBJ2-5	-	TGTGCCAGCAGCCCCCGGGGAGGAGAGACCCAGTACTTC	CASSPRGGETQYF
once	TRBV5-1	TRBJ2-1	TRBD2	TGCGCCAGCAGCTTGGTCCGGTCTAGCGGGGCCCAGGATGAGCAGTTCTTC	CASSLVRSSGAQDEQFF
-	TRBV29-1	TRBJ1-2	TRBD1	TGCAGCGTCCTAAGCCGGGACAGGAACTATGGCTACACCTTC	CSVLSRDRNYGYTF
-	TRBV6-1	TRBJ1-6	-	TGTGCCAGCAGTGTGGTGGAGGACAATTCACCCCTCCACTTT	CASSVVEDNSPLHF
few	TRBV6-1	TRBJ2-5	-	TGTGCCAGCAGTGAAAACAGCGCGGAAGAGACCCAGTACTTC	CASSENSAEETQYF
-	TRBV6-6	TRBJ2-5	-	TGTGCCAGCAACTTAGGGGTGACGTGGTACTTC	CASNLGVTWYF
-	TRBV18	TRBJ1-5	-	TGTGCCAGCTCACCAATCAACCGGGGGACCAATCAGCCCCAGCATTTT	CASSPINRGTNQPQHF
-	TRBV13	TRBJ1-6	TRBD1	TGTGCCAGCAGCTTAGGCCGGTATGACAGGGGGTTTGTATCACCCCTCCACTTT	CASSLGRYDRGFVSPLHF
few	TRBV2	TRBJ2-7	-	TGTGCCAGCCTCCCCCTAGGGCTAGTCTACGAGCAGTACTTC	CASLPLGLVYEQYF
-	TRBV27	TRBJ2-3	-	TGTGCCAGCAGTTTATCGGGGGGGGCTGCAGATACGCAGTATTTT	CASSLSGGAADTQYF
-	TRBV5-1	TRBJ1-1	TRBD1	TGCGCCAGCAGCTTGATCCGGGGACAGAGTGAAGCTTTCTTT	CASSLIRGQSEAFF
-	TRBV4-2	TRBJ1-1	-	TGTGCCAGCAGCCAAGACATACCAGGGAGGGAAAACACTGAAGCTTTCTTT	CASSQDIPGRENTEAFF